A single sample gave rise to the 10 T cell receptor beta chains below, sequenced in a study of blood T cell repertoires in COVID-19 (dated by TCRdb to 2018 to 2020). Library preparation was by the immunoSEQ multiplex PCR assay. Drawn from immuneACCESS, this table holds only the in-frame rearrangements with V and J called that TCRdb kept. Clones are partly lost; checked studies trace under half to an unresolved V gene and leave the rest unexplained. The table for this sample lists over 200,000 clones; more than 75% of them were counted only once. The ten largest clones add up to 1.9% of the sample. The specimen was peripheral blood. Source of these receptors: a man aged 40-49 years with active or convalescent COVID-19.

Worth noting for this clone: One junction end does not reproduce the germline sequence, and a read error may be involved. The chain carries TRBV28 and TRBJ1-1; D is unresolved. The CDR3 contains 11 residues. CDR1 MDHEN and CDR2 SYDVKM come from the germline V gene. Here the CDR3 DNA reads TGTGCCAGCAGTCGCACCCGACCGGAGGCATTT. It codes for CASSRTRPEAF.

The chain links TRBV28 to TRBJ1-2; maybe TRBD1 (5 bases). This CDR3 has 15 amino acids. Germline lookup yields CDR1 MDHEN and CDR2 SYDVKM. V was clipped by 3 bases and J by 8 bases, with 19 bases between them. In nucleotides, the CDR3 is TGTGCCAGCAGTTTGCGGGGGAGCCTTTCACAGGGCTACACCTTC. This gives the protein CASSLRGSLSQGYTF.

Concerning this clone: One end of the junction is discordant with germline, which a read error may explain. The sample holds other DNA sequences that translate to the same CDR3. V and J are TRBV27 and TRBJ2-7, with a possible D match to TRBD1 (6 bases). Germline lookup yields CDR1 MNHEY and CDR2 SMNVEV (reference sequence). CDR3 length: 13 amino acids. The CDR3 is CASSNARTERRSF. The CDR3 nucleotides are TGTGCCAGCAGCAACGCGAGGACAGAACGGCGGTCTTTC.

This clone was observed a few times. This chain joins TRBV28 and TRBJ1-5; the D is unclear. Germline V lookup: CDR1 MDHEN, CDR2 SYDVKM. The CDR3 extends over 13 amino acids. The CDR3 loop is CVTCAGGNQPQHF. Here the CDR3 DNA reads TGTGTCACTTGCGCGGGAGGCAATCAGCCCCAGCATTTT.

This rearrangement joins TRBV27 to TRBJ2-7; 9 bases line up with TRBD1. Germline V gene lookup returns CDR1 MNHEY and CDR2 SMNVEV (reference sequence). J was trimmed by 6 bases and V by 5 bases; bases with no gene match: 5. This CDR3 has 13 residues. Written as DNA, the CDR3 is TGTGCCAGCAGTGTTAGGGGACAGGGCGAGCAGTACTTC. It specifies CASSVRGQGEQYF.

As concerns this clone: Different DNA sequences within this sample yield the same CDR3. This rearrangement joins TRBV28 to TRBJ1-1; the match to TRBD1 covers 7 bases. The germline V gene has CDR1 MDHEN and CDR2 SYDVKM. CDR3 length equals 14 residues. J lost 5 bases, V lost 6 bases, and 9 bases had no gene match. The CDR3 here is CASSPTGVRTEAFF. CDR3 bases: TGTGCCAGCAGCCCAACAGGGGTCAGAACTGAAGCTTTCTTT. Supplemented by reference TRBV28 and TRBJ1-1, the full variable domain reads DVKVTQSSRYLVKRTGEKVFLECVQDMDHENMFWYRQDPGLGLRLIYFSYDVKMKEKGDIPEGYSVSREKKERFSLILESASTNQTSMYLCASSPTGVRTEAFFGQGTRLTVV.

There are a few counts of this clone. The rearrangement links TRBV24-1 to TRBJ2-7; 9 positions agree with TRBD1. Germline CDR1 is KGHDR and CDR2 is SFDVKD. The CDR3 length is 17 residues. The V segment lost 3 bases and the J segment 2 bases; nucleotides outside the gene matches: 10. DNA of the CDR3: TGTGCCACCAGTGATCAACGAGGGACAGGGAAACCCTACGAGCAGTACTTC. This gives the protein CATSDQRGTGKPYEQYF.

This clone was found a few times. The V gene is TRBV2, the J gene TRBJ1-6; TRBD1 aligns across 8 bases. CDR3 length equals 15 residues. The germline gives CDR1 SNHLY, CDR2 FYNNEI. Trimming at V came to 6 bases and at J to 5 bases, leaving 6 bases not matched to a gene. CDR3 nucleotides: TGTGCCAGCAGGAGGACAGGGTCAAATAATTCACCCCTCCACTTT. This codes for CASRRTGSNNSPLHF.

The J gene is TRBJ1-1, the V gene TRBV27; possible D gene TRBD1, 5 bases. Per the germline V gene, CDR1 is MNHEY and CDR2 is SMNVEV (reference sequence). The V end was cut by 1 base, the J end by 4 bases, with 13 bases between. CDR3 length: 15 residues. The CDR3 spells CASSLWGGSGTEAFF. DNA for the CDR3: TGTGCCAGCAGTTTATGGGGGGGGTCAGGCACTGAAGCTTTCTTT.

V gene TRBV6-5 combines with J gene TRBJ2-1, with 10 bases aligning to TRBD1. Losses at the gene ends were 6 bases for V and 11 bases for J; bases not matched to a gene: 10. Germline assignment: CDR1 MNHEY and CDR2 SVGAGI. CDR3 length equals 14 residues. Written as DNA, the CDR3 is TGTGCCAGCAGGGAGCCGGGACAGGGGAGGAAGCAGTTCTTC. This gives the protein CASREPGQGRKQFF.